This TCR beta chain was identified during a study of cytomegalovirus exposure and HLA in healthy donors. Across the whole study: As released early, the data held roughly 85 million unique TCRs from HLA-typed donors. Out of about 410 genotyped donors, about 80% belonged to the Caucasian-associated ancestry cluster. Study-wide points: From TCR beta sequences, most subjects' HLA-A and HLA-B alleles were reportedly predicted accurately. Researchers reported from a later analysis that most CMV-associated TCR beta chains appeared HLA-restricted.

Germline CDR1 and CDR2: KGHSH and LQKENI. V was shortened by 2 bases and J by 5 bases, with 15 bases between the two germline ends. The CDR3 extends over 15 amino acids. A multiplex PCR was run with 60 Vbeta primers and 13 Jbeta primers. Profiling relied on immunoSEQ multiplex PCR, and the TCRdb table lists in-frame clones only, not all of them. The sample includes roughly 130,000 clones, around 86% of them seen just once. Of note for this clone: Its antigen is unknown.

The source material was PBMCs. This receptor was identified in a man aged 25-40 years in good health and CMV-seronegative. The rearrangement links TRBV18 to TRBJ1-1; TRBD1 is a possible D gene (5 bases). The CDR3 here is CASSPRRGDGTEAFF. Written as DNA, the CDR3 is TGTGCCAGCTCACCAAGACGGGGGGACGGGACTGAAGCTTTCTTT.